Listed here are 17 T cell receptor beta chains from one sample, sequenced in a study of cytomegalovirus exposure and HLA in healthy donors. This PCR relied on a set of 60 Vbeta primers and 13 Jbeta primers. The assay was immunoSEQ multiplex PCR, and TCRdb's table has in-frame clones only and misses some. The table shows approximately 110,000 clones, with under 85% occurring only once. The sample comprised PBMCs. The receptor source for this set is a woman in her 50s in good health and CMV-seropositive.

The gene calls are TRBV14 and TRBJ1-2; D is perhaps TRBD1 (6 bases). The V gene lost 5 bases and the J gene lost 3 bases, with 10 bases spanning the gap. CDR1 and CDR2 (germline): SGHDN, FVKESK. This CDR3 has 13 residues. CDR3 in amino acids: CASSYGQYYGYTF. Here the CDR3 DNA reads TGTGCCAGCAGCTACGGACAGTACTATGGCTACACCTTC.

The rearrangement joins TRBV15 to TRBJ1-4; the D gene is possibly TRBD1 (6 bases). Trimming removed 5 bases from V and 0 bases from J, with 13 bases in between. CDR1 is LNHNV and CDR2 is YYDKDF in the germline V gene (reference sequence). This CDR3 has 16 amino acids. The CDR3 region has the DNA TGTGCCACCAGCCGAGGACAGCCAGCAACTAATGAAAAACTGTTTTTT. Protein: CATSRGQPATNEKLFF.

The chain is built from TRBV19 and TRBJ2-5; 7 bases are a match to TRBD2. J lost 5 bases, V lost 3 bases, and 6 bases had no gene match. In germline, CDR1 is LNHDA, CDR2 SQIVND (reference sequence). CDR3 size: 14 residues. CDR3 DNA: TGTGCCAGTAGTATTCGGCAGGGAGGGGAGACCCAGTACTTC. This sequence encodes CASSIRQGGETQYF. Combining the CDR3 with reference TRBV19 and TRBJ2-5 gives the whole variable domain DGGITQSPKYLFRKEGQNVTLSCEQNLNHDAMYWYRQDPGQGLRLIYYSQIVNDFQKGDIAEGYSVSREKKESFPLTVTSAQKNPTAFYLCASSIRQGGETQYFGPGTRLLVL.

There are a few counts of this clone. This rearrangement joins TRBV5-1 to TRBJ2-2; tentatively, D is TRBD1 (6 bases). From germline, CDR1 is SGHRS and CDR2 YFSETQ. This CDR3 comprises 15 residues. The germline V and J ends were trimmed by 4 bases and 3 bases, with 13 bases remaining between them. The CDR3 sequence is CASSLARGYTGELFF. The CDR3 coding sequence is TGCGCCAGCAGCCTGGCCAGGGGATACACCGGGGAGCTGTTTTTT.

The CDR3 region has the DNA TGTGCCAGCAGCTTAGTATCAGGGGTCGGCCTGGGTCAGCCCCAGCATTTT. Its protein is CASSLVSGVGLGQPQHF. The rearrangement joins TRBV7-2 to TRBJ1-5; the D gene is possibly TRBD1 (6 bases). Germline V lookup: CDR1 SGHTA, CDR2 FQGNSA. The CDR3 loop spans 17 amino acids. V shed 1 base and J shed 6 bases, with 19 bases lying between them.

The V call is TRBV14, the J call TRBJ2-4; D is perhaps TRBD1 (6 bases). Per the germline V gene, CDR1 is SGHDN and CDR2 is FVKESK. Trimming pared 3 bases from V and 6 bases from J, leaving 9 bases between. The CDR3 loop spans 13 amino acids. CDR3 sequence (DNA): TGTGCCAGCAGCCAGGGGGCGAGAAACATTCAGTACTTC. Protein: CASSQGARNIQYF.

The genes are TRBV19 and TRBJ1-4; D gene ambiguous. There are 13 residues in the CDR3. CDR1 and CDR2 from the germline V gene are LNHDA and SQIVND (reference sequence). V shed 8 bases and J shed 8 bases, with 15 bases lying between them. In DNA, the CDR3 is TGTGCCAGTGAGGCTGGGAGGCGGGAAAAACTGTTTTTT. Amino acids: CASEAGRREKLFF.

This clone has only a few counts. V gene TRBV25-1 combines with J gene TRBJ2-1, with D maybe TRBD2 (6 bases). In germline, CDR1 is MGHDK, CDR2 SYGVNS. The CDR3 covers 12 residues. CDR3 DNA: TGTGCGCCTCTGGCGGGGTGTAATGAGCAGTTCTTC. This encodes CAPLAGCNEQFF.

The rearrangement uses TRBV19 and TRBJ2-5, with unresolved D. There are 14 residues in the CDR3. Trimming removed 8 bases at V and 0 bases at J, with 13 bases between. The V gene's germline CDR1 is LNHDA and CDR2 SQIVND (reference sequence). CDR3 loop: CASALSGYQETQYF. The CDR3 DNA reads as TGTGCCAGTGCCTTATCAGGATACCAAGAGACCCAGTACTTC.

The chain couples TRBV10-3 to TRBJ2-5; 8 bases map to TRBD2. With 7 bases clipped from V and 2 bases from J, the junction kept 6 bases outside the gene matches. Germline V gene data show CDR1 as ENHRY and CDR2 as SYGVKD. The CDR3 length is 14 residues. CDR3: CAITDSGAQETQYF. The DNA for the CDR3 is TGTGCCATCACTGATAGCGGGGCTCAAGAGACCCAGTACTTC.

The chain is built from TRBV5-1 and TRBJ2-3; maybe TRBD2 (6 bases). The CDR3 totals 14 residues. The V gene lost 4 bases and the J gene lost 6 bases, with 15 bases spanning the gap. Germline CDR1 reads SGHRS; CDR2 reads YFSETQ. The CDR3 nucleotides read TGCGCCAGCAGCCTAGAACGGGGGTTGGATACGCAGTATTTT. As protein: CASSLERGLDTQYF.

The chain uses TRBV10-2 and TRBJ1-4; 10 bases line up with TRBD1. The CDR3 is made up of 14 amino acids. V lost 8 bases and J lost 6; bases outside the gene matches: 6. Germline loops: CDR1 WSHSY, CDR2 SAAADI. This CDR3 is CASVAGTGDEKLFF. CDR3 coding DNA: TGCGCCAGCGTGGCGGGGACAGGGGATGAAAAACTGTTTTTT.

V is TRBV5-1 and J is TRBJ1-6; TRBD1 is a possible D gene (6 bases). The germline V gene has CDR1 SGHRS and CDR2 YFSETQ. V was pared by 1 base and J by 0 bases, with 17 bases between. CDR3 length: 19 amino acids. CDR3 loop: CASSLTSVGAFSYNSPLHF. The CDR3 nucleotides read TGCGCCAGCAGCTTGACCAGTGTGGGGGCGTTCTCCTATAATTCACCCCTCCACTTT.

V gene TRBV6-4 combines with J gene TRBJ1-1; no firm D call. Germline V gene lookup returns CDR1 MRHNA and CDR2 SNTAGT. V gave up 3 bases and J gave up 2 bases, with 7 bases separating them. The CDR3 has 13 residues. The CDR3 region is CASSEEGNTEAFF. The DNA of the CDR3 is TGTGCCAGCAGTGAAGAGGGAAACACTGAAGCTTTCTTT.

The V call is TRBV30, the J call TRBJ2-6, with no clear D. The germline V gene encodes CDR1 GTSNPN and CDR2 SVGIG (reference sequence). The CDR3 length is 13 residues. With 4 bases removed from V and 2 bases from J, the gap between germline ends came to 6 bases. CDR3 in DNA: TGTGCCTGGAAGGAGACTGGGGCCAACGTCCTGACTTTC. Translating gives CAWKETGANVLTF.

The V call is TRBV7-2, the J call TRBJ2-5; a possible D gene is TRBD2 (7 bases). V was cut by 1 base and J by 5 bases, with 17 bases left in between. CDR1 is SGHTA, CDR2 FQGNSA, per germline. This CDR3 is built from 16 residues. CDR3 DNA sequence: TGTGCCAGCAGCTTAGGAGGGGGGGCTCTCCGGGAGACCCAGTACTTC. Protein: CASSLGGGALRETQYF.

This clone was picked up a small number of times. The genes are TRBV7-9 and TRBJ1-1; D ambiguous. CDR3 length equals 15 residues. Trimming stripped 5 bases from V and 0 bases from J, with 13 bases between. The germline V gene has CDR1 SEHNR and CDR2 FQNEAQ (reference sequence). The CDR3 region is CASSPVTGLNTEAFF. CDR3 bases: TGTGCCAGCAGCCCGGTCACGGGGTTGAACACTGAAGCTTTCTTT. Full variable domain (remainder filled in from reference TRBV7-9 and TRBJ1-1): DTGVSQNPRHKITKRGQNVTFRCDPISEHNRLYWYRQTLGQGPEFLTYFQNEAQLEKSRLLSDRFSAERPKGSFSTLEIQRTEQGDSAMYLCASSPVTGLNTEAFFGQGTRLTVV.